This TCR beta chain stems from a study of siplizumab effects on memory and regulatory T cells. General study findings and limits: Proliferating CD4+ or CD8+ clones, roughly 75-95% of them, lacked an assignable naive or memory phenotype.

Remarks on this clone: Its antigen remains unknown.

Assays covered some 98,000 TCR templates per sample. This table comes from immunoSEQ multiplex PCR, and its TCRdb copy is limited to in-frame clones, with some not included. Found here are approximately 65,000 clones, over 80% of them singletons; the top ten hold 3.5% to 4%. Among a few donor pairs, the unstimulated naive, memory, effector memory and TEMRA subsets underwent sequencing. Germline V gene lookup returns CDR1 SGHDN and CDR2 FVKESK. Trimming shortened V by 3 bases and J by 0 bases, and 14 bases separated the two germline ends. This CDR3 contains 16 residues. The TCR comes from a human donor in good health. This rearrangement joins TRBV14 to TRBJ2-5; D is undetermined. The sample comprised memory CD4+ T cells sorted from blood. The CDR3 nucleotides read TGTGCCAGCAGCCAGGGTGACGGAAGGTACCAAGAGACCCAGTACTTC. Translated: CASSQGDGRYQETQYF.